The 3 T cell receptor beta chains given below trace back to one sample, sequenced in a study of cytomegalovirus exposure and HLA in healthy donors. Vbeta (60) and Jbeta (13) primers were used in the PCR. Data came from immunoSEQ multiplex PCR; TCRdb stores just in-frame clones and leaves some out. Here the sample spans roughly 120,000 clones, 80% being singletons. Source material: PBMCs. The source of these receptors is a female donor in good health and CMV-seropositive.

The V and J genes are TRBV27 and TRBJ2-1; 11 bases are shared with TRBD2. The germline V gene encodes CDR1 MNHEY and CDR2 SMNVEV (reference sequence). The CDR3 has 16 residues. V gave up 6 bases and J gave up 2 bases; unmatched junction bases: 6. CDR3 nucleotides: TGTGCCAGCAGGTTGGTAGCGGGGGGGACCTACAATGAGCAGTTCTTC. Residues: CASRLVAGGTYNEQFF.

A few counts support this clone. Here the CDR3 reads CASSQDRTGTYFSYGYTF. CDR3 nucleotide sequence: TGCGCCAGCAGCCAAGATCGGACCGGGACATACTTCTCTTATGGCTACACCTTC. The chain recombines TRBV4-1 with TRBJ1-2; possible D gene TRBD1, 6 bases. This CDR3 contains 18 residues. Trimming removed 0 bases at V and 5 bases at J, with 22 bases between. The germline gives CDR1 MGHRA, CDR2 YSYEKL.

J is TRBJ1-4 and V is TRBV7-9, with D possibly TRBD1 on 5 matching bases. Germline CDR1 reads SEHNR; CDR2 reads FQNEAQ (reference sequence). V lost 5 bases and J 11 bases, leaving 15 bases between the germline ends. The CDR3 contains 13 residues. The CDR3 DNA reads as TGTGCCAGCAGCATGTTCGGCCAGGGCAAACTGTTTTTT. This sequence encodes CASSMFGQGKLFF.